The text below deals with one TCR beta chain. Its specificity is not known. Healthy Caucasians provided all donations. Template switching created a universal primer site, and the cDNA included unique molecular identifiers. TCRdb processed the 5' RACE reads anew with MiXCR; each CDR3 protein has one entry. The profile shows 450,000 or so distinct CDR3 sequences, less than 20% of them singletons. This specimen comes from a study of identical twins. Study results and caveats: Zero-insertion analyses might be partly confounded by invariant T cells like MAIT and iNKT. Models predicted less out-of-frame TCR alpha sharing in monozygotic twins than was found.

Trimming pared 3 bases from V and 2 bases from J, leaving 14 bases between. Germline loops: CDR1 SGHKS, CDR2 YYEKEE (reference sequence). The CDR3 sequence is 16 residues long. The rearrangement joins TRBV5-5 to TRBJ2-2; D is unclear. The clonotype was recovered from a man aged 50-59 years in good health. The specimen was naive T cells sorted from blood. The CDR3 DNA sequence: TGTGCCAGCAGCTCCTCCCCGACTGCTAACACCGGGGAGCTGTTTTTT. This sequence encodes CASSSSPTANTGELFF.